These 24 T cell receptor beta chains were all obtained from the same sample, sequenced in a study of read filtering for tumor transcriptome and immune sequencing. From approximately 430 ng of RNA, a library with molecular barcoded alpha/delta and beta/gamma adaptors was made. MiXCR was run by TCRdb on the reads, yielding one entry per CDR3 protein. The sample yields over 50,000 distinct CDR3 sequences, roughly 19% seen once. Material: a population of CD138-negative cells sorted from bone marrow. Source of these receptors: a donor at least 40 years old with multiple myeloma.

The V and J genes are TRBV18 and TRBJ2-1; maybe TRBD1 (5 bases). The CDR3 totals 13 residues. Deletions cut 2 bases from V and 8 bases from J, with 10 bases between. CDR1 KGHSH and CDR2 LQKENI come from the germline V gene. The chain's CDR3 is CASSPWAGYEQFF. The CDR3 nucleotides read TGTGCCAGCTCACCATGGGCAGGGTATGAGCAGTTCTTC.

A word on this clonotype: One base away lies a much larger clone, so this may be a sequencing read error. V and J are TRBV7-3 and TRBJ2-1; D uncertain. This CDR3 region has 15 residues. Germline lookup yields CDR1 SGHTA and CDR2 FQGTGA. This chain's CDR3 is CASSLMGPTGYERFF. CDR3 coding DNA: TGTGCCAGCAGCTTAATGGGTCCTACCGGCTATGAGCGGTTCTTC.

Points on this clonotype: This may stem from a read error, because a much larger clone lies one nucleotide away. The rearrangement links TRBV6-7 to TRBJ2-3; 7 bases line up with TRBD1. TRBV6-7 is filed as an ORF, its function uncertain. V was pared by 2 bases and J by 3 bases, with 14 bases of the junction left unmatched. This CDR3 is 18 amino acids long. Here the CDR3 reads CASSYPPDRSGITDTQYF. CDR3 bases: TGTGCCAGCAGTTACCCCCCGGACAGGTCCGGCATTACAGATACGCAGTATTTT.

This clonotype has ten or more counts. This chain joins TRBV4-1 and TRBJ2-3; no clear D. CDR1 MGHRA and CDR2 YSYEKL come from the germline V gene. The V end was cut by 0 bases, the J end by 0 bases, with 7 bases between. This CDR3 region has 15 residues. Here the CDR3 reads CASSQEDSSTDTQYF. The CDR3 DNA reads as TGCGCCAGCAGCCAAGAGGATTCTAGCACAGATACGCAGTATTTT.

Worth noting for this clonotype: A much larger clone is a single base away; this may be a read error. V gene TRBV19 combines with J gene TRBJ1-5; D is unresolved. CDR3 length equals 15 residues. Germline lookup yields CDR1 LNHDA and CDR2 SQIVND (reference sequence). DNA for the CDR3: TGTGCCAGTGGTATAAGTCCCGAAGGCAATCAGCCCCAGCATTTT. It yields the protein CASGISPEGNQPQHF.

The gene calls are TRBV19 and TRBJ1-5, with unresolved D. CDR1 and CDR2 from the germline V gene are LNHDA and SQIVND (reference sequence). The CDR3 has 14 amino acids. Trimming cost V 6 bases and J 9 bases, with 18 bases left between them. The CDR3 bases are TGTGCCAGTAGGGTGGCAGGCGGAATTGGGCCCCAGCATTTT. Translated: CASRVAGGIGPQHF.

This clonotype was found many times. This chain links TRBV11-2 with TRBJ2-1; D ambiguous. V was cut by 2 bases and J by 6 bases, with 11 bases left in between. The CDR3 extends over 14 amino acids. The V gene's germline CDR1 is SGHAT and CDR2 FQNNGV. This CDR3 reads CASSLNVGGNEQFF. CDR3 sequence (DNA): TGTGCCAGCAGCTTAAATGTGGGCGGCAATGAGCAGTTCTTC. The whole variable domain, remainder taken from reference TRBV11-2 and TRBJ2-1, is EAGVAQSPRYKIIEKRQSVAFWCNPISGHATLYWYQQILGQGPKLLIQFQNNGVVDDSQLPKDRFSAERLKGVDSTLKIQPAKLEDSAVYLCASSLNVGGNEQFFGPGTRLTVL.

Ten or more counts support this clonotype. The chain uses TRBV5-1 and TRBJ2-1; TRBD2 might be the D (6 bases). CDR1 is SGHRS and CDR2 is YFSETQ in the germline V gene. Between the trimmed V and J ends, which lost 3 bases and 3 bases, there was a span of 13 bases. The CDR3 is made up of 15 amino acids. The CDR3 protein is CASSYGWGVYNEQFF. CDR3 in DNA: TGCGCCAGCAGCTACGGCTGGGGGGTCTACAATGAGCAGTTCTTC. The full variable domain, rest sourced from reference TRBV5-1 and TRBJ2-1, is KAGVTQTPRYLIKTRGQQVTLSCSPISGHRSVSWYQQTPGQGLQFLFEYFSETQRNKGNFPGRFSGRQFSNSRSEMNVSTLELGDSALYLCASSYGWGVYNEQFFGPGTRLTVL.

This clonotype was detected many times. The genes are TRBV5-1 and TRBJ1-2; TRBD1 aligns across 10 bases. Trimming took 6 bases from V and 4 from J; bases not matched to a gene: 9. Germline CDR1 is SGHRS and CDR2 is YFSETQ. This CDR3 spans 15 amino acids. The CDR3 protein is CASKLEGQGPYGYTF. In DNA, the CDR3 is TGCGCCAGCAAGTTGGAGGGACAGGGGCCCTATGGCTACACCTTC. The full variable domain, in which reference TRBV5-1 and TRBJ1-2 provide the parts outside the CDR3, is KAGVTQTPRYLIKTRGQQVTLSCSPISGHRSVSWYQQTPGQGLQFLFEYFSETQRNKGNFPGRFSGRQFSNSRSEMNVSTLELGDSALYLCASKLEGQGPYGYTFGSGTRLTVV.

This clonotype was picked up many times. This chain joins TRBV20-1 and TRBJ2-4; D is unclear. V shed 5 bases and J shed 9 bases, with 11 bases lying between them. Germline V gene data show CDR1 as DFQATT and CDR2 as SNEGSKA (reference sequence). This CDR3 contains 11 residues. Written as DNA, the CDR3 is TGCAGTGCTGTCTCGGTGGGCATTCAGTACTTC. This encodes CSAVSVGIQYF.

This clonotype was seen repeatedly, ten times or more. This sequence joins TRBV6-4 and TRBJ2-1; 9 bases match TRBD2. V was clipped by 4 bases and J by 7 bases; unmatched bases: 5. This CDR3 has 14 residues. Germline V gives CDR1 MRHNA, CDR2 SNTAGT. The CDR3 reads CASSVAGGRNEQFF. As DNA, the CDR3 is TGTGCCAGCAGTGTTGCGGGGGGGCGGAATGAGCAGTTCTTC.

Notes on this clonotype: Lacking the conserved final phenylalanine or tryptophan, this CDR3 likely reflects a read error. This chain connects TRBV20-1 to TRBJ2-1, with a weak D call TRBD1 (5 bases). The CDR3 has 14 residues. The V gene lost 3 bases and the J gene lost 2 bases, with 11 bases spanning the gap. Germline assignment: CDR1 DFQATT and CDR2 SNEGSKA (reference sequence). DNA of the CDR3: TGCAGTGCTAGTCAGGGATTGGCCTACAATGAGCAGTTCTCC. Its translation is CSASQGLAYNEQFS.

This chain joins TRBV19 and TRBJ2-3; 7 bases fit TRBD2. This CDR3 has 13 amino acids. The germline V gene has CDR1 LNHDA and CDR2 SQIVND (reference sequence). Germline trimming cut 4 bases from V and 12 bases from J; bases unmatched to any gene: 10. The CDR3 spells CASSNSGYLNQYF. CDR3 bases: TGTGCCAGTAGTAATAGCGGGTACTTGAACCAGTATTTT.

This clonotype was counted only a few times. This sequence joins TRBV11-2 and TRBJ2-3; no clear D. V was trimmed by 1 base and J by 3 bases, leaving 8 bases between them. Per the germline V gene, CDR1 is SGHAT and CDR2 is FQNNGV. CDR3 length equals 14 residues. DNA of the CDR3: TGTGCCAGCAGCTTAGCGTCAAGGACAGATACGCAGTATTTT. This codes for CASSLASRTDTQYF.

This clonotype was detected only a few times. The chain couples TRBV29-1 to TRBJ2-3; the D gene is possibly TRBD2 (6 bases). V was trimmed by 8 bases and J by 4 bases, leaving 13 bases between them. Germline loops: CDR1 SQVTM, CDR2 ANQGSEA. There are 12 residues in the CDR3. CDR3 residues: CSTLEGPDTQYF. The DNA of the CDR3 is TGCAGCACGTTGGAGGGCCCAGATACGCAGTATTTT.

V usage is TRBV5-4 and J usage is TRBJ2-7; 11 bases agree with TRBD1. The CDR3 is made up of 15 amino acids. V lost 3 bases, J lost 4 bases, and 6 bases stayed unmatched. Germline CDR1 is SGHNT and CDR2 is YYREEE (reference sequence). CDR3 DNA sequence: TGTGCCAGCAGCTGGAGGACAGGGGGCGCGTACGAGCAGTACTTC. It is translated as CASSWRTGGAYEQYF. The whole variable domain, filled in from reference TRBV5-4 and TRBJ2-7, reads ETGVTQSPTHLIKTRGQQVTLRCSSQSGHNTVSWYQQALGQGPQFIFQYYREEENGRGNFPPRFSGLQFPNYSSELNVNALELDDSALYLCASSWRTGGAYEQYFGPGTRLTVT.

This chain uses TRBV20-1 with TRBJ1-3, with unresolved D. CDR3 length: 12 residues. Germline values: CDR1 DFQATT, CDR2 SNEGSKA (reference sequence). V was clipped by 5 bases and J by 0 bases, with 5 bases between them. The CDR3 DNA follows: TGCAGTGCTGGCCCCTCTGGAAACACCATATATTTT. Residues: CSAGPSGNTIYF.

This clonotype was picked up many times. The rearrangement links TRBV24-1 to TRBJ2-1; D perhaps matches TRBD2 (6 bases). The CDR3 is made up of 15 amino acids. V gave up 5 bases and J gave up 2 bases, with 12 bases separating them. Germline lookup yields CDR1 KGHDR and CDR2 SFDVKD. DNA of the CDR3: TGTGCCACCAGTGGTAGCGGCGGACCCTACAATGAGCAGTTCTTC. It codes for CATSGSGGPYNEQFF.

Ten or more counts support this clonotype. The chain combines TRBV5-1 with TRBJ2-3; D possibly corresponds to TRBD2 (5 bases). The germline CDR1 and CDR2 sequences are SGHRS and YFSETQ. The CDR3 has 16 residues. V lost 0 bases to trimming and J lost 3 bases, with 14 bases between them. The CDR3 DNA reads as TGCGCCAGCAGCTTGGAGAGCCTAGCACTGACAGATACGCAGTATTTT. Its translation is CASSLESLALTDTQYF.

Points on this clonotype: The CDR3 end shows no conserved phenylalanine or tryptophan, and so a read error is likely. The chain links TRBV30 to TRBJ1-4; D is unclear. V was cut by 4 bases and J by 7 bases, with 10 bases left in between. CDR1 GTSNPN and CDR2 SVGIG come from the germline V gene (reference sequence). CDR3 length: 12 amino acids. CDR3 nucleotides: TGTGCCTGGACAGGTTCTAGTGAAAAACTGTTTTCT. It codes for CAWTGSSEKLFS.

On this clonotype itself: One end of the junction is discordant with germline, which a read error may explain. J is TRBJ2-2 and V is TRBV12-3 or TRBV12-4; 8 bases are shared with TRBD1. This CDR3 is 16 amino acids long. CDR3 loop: CASSRGQGAFIGKLFF. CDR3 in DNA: TGTGCCAGCAGTCGAGGGCAGGGGGCTTTTATCGGGAAGCTGTTTTTT.

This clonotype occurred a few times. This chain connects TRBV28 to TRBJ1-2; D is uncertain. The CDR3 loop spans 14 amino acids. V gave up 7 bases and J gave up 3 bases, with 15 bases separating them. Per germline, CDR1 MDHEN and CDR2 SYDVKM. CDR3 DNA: TGTGCCAGCACCCTAAATGGTCTCGACTATGGCTACACCTTC. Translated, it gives CASTLNGLDYGYTF.

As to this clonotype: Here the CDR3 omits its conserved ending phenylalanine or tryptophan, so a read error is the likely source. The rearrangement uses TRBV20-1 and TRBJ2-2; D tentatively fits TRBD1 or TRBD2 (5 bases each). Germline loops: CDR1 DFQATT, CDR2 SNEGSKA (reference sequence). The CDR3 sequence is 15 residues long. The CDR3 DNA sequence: TGCAGTGCCAGAGACCCGGGACCGAACACCGGGGAGCTGTTTTCT. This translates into CSARDPGPNTGELFS.

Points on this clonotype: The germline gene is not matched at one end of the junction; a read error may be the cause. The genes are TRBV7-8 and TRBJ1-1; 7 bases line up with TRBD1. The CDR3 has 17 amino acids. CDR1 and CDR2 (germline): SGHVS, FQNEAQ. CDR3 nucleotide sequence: TGTGCCAGCAGCACCCTTCACAGGGGACGGGGAAACACTAAAGCTTTCTTT. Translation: CASSTLHRGRGNTKAFF.